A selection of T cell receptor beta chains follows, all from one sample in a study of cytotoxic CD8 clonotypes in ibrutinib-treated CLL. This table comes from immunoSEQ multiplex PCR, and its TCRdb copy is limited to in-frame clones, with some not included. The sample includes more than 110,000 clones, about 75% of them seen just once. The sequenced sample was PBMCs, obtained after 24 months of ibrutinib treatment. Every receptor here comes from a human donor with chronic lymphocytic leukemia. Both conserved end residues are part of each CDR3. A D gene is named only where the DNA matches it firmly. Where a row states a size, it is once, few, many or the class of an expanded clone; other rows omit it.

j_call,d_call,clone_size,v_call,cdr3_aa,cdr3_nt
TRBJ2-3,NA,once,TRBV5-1,CASSPNEQGIGLGTQYF,TGCGCCAGCAGCCCAAACGAACAGGGTATTGGTTTGGGAACGCAGTATTTT
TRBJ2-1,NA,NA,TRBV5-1,CASSGGLYNEQFF,TGCGCCAGCAGCGGCGGGCTCTACAATGAGCAGTTCTTC
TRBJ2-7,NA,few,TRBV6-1,CASKRLVGYEQYF,TGTGCCAGCAAGCGTTTGGTAGGGTACGAGCAGTACTTC
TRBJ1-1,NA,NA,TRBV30,CAWSVGGDAFF,TGTGCCTGGAGTGTGGGGGGAGACGCTTTCTTT
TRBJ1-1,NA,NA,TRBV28,CATTRPNTEAFF,TGTGCCACCACCCGGCCCAACACTGAAGCTTTCTTT
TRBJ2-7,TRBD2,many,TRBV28,CASTRGGRVQYF,TGTGCCAGCACCCGCGGCGGGAGGGTGCAGTACTTC
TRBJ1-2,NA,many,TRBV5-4,CASSPEGPWGYTF,TGTGCCAGCAGCCCGGAGGGGCCATGGGGCTACACCTTC
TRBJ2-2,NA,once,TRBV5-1,CASSLGFGFDTGELFF,TGCGCCAGCAGCTTAGGGTTCGGGTTCGACACCGGGGAGCTGTTTTTT
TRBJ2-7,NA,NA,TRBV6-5,CASTLGSGAYEQYF,TGTGCCAGCACCCTGGGGTCCGGGGCCTACGAGCAGTACTTC
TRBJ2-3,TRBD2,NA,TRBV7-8,CASSPGGAGASTDTQYF,TGTGCCAGCAGCCCGGGGGGGGCGGGGGCCTCCACAGATACGCAGTATTTT
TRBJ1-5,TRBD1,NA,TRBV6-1,CASSSRDRGAPPQHF,TGTGCCAGCAGTAGCCGGGACAGGGGGGCGCCGCCCCAGCATTTT
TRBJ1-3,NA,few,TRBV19,CASREGPGNTIYF,TGTGCCAGTAGGGAGGGGCCTGGAAACACCATATATTTT
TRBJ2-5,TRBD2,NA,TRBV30,CAWSGGTLETQYF,TGTGCCTGGAGCGGGGGGACGTTAGAGACCCAGTACTTC
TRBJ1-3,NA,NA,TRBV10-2,CATRSGNTIYF,TGCGCCACCAGGTCTGGAAACACCATATATTTT
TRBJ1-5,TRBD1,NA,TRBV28,CASSLGQGGNQPQHF,TGTGCCAGCAGTTTGGGGCAGGGGGGGAATCAGCCCCAGCATTTT
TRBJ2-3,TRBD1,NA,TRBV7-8,CASSVLRDRGGRDTQYF,TGTGCCAGCAGCGTCCTCCGGGACAGAGGGGGCCGCGATACGCAGTATTTT
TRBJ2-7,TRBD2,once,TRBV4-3,CASSPQLAGAHEQYF,TGCGCCAGCAGCCCCCAACTAGCGGGAGCACACGAGCAGTACTTC
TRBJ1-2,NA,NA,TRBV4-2,CASSQGTDYGYTF,TGTGCCAGCAGCCAAGGGACAGACTATGGCTACACCTTC
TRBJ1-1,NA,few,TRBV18,CASSTQENTEAFF,TGTGCCAGCTCCACACAGGAGAACACTGAAGCTTTCTTT
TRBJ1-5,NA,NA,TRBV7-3,CASSPGLRSNQPQHF,TGTGCCAGCAGCCCGGGCCTCCGGAGCAATCAGCCCCAGCATTTT
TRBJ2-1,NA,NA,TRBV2,CARAGEQFF,TGTGCCAGGGCGGGGGAGCAGTTCTTC
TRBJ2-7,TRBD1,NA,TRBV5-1,CASKSGGGYEQYF,TGCGCCAGCAAGTCAGGGGGCGGATACGAGCAGTACTTC
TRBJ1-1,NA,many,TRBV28,CASSPPGGHTEAFF,TGTGCCAGCAGTCCCCCGGGGGGCCACACTGAAGCTTTCTTT
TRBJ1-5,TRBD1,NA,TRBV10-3,CAISADRGSGQPQHF,TGTGCCATCAGTGCGGACAGGGGGTCGGGTCAGCCCCAGCATTTT
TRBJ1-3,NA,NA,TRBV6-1,CATGMLSGNTIYF,TGTGCCACGGGGATGCTCTCTGGAAACACCATATATTTT
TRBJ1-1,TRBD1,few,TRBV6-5,CASSYSYGDRGAFF,TGTGCCAGCAGTTACTCGTATGGGGACAGGGGGGCTTTCTTT
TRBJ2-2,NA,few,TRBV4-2,CASTGLTANTGELFF,TGTGCCAGCACAGGGCTAACCGCGAACACCGGGGAGCTGTTTTTT
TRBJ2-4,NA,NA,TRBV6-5,CASSSPGEAKNIQYF,TGTGCCAGCAGTTCCCCAGGGGAGGCCAAAAACATTCAGTACTTC
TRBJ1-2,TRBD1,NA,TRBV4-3,CASSRGGGRSYGYTF,TGCGCCAGCAGCCGAGGGGGCGGGAGAAGCTATGGCTACACCTTC
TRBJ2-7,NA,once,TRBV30,CAWSRTGSVEQYF,TGTGCCTGGAGTCGGACCGGGAGCGTTGAGCAGTACTTC
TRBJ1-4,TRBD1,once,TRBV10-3,CAISPDRGGEKLFF,TGTGCCATCAGTCCGGACAGGGGGGGTGAAAAACTGTTTTTT
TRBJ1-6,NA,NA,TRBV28,CASSQEGSPLHF,TGTGCCAGCAGTCAAGAAGGGTCACCCCTCCACTTT
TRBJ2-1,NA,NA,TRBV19,CASSIGLGSGSWVF,TGTGCCAGTAGTATAGGGTTGGGGTCCGGATCTTGGGTCTTC
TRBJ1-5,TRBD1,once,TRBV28,CASTEGAPNQPQHF,TGTGCCAGCACCGAGGGGGCACCTAATCAGCCCCAGCATTTT
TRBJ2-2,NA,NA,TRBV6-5,CAPRPNTGELFF,TGTGCCCCGAGGCCGAACACCGGGGAGCTGTTTTTT
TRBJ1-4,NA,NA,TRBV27,CASSLLGEKLFF,TGTGCCAGCTCTCTCTTGGGGGAAAAACTGTTTTTT
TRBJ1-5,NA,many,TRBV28,CASSLVRQPQHF,TGTGCCAGCAGTTTAGTGCGCCAGCCCCAGCATTTT
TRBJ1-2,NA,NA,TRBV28,CASQAPQGYGYTF,TGTGCCAGTCAGGCCCCCCAGGGCTATGGCTACACCTTC
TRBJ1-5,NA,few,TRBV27,CASRHGSQPQHF,TGTGCCAGCAGGCACGGTTCTCAGCCCCAGCATTTT
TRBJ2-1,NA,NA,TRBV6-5,CASSPTHWGDNEQFF,TGTGCCAGCAGTCCCACCCACTGGGGGGATAATGAGCAGTTCTTC
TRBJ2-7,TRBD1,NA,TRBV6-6,CASSRTGAVYF,TGTGCCAGCAGTCGGACAGGGGCGGTGTACTTC
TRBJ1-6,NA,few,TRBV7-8,CASSLKGLHSPLHF,TGTGCCAGCAGCTTAAAAGGGTTGCATTCACCCCTCCACTTT
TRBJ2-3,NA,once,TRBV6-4,CASRGGPPTDTQYF,TGTGCCAGCAGGGGGGGGCCACCAACAGATACGCAGTATTTT
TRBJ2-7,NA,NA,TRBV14,CASSPGHSYEQYF,TGTGCCAGCAGCCCGGGACATTCCTACGAGCAGTACTTC
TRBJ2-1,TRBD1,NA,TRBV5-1,CASSRNPGQGNNEQFF,TGCGCCAGCAGCCGAAACCCGGGACAGGGTAACAATGAGCAGTTCTTC
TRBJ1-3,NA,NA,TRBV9,CASSVEGLGNTIYF,TGTGCCAGCAGCGTAGAGGGACTGGGAAACACCATATATTTT
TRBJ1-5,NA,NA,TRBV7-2,CASSVDVSNQPQHF,TGTGCCAGCAGCGTAGACGTGAGCAATCAGCCCCAGCATTTT
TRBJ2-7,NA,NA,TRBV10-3,CAISPGQPYEQYF,TGTGCCATCAGCCCCGGACAGCCCTACGAGCAGTACTTC
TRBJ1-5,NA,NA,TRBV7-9,CASSPQGRDNQPQHF,TGTGCCAGCAGCCCACAGGGTAGGGACAATCAGCCCCAGCATTTT
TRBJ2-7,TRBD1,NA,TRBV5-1,CASTLAPGGYEQYF,TGCGCCAGCACTCTTGCCCCAGGGGGCTACGAGCAGTACTTC
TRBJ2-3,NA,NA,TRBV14,CASGSGWDTQYF,TGTGCCAGCGGGTCGGGCTGGGATACGCAGTATTTT
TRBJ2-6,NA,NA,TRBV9,CASSPQTGVSGANVLTF,TGTGCCAGCAGCCCCCAGACAGGCGTCTCTGGGGCCAACGTCCTGACTTTC
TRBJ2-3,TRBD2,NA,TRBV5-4,CASTMGGWLDTQYF,TGTGCCAGCACCATGGGGGGGTGGCTGGATACGCAGTATTTT
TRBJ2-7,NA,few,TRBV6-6,CASTAAYEQYF,TGTGCCAGCACAGCAGCCTACGAGCAGTACTTC